This TCR beta chain was obtained from a study of cytomegalovirus exposure and HLA in healthy donors. Points from the study as a whole: Most CMV-associated TCR beta chains appeared HLA-restricted in a later analysis.

The germline V and J ends were trimmed by 4 bases and 0 bases, with 13 bases remaining between them. CDR1 and CDR2 (germline): SGHDT, YYEEEE. CDR3 length: 15 residues. PCR was performed using 60 Vbeta and 13 Jbeta primers. Sequenced by immunoSEQ multiplex PCR; TCRdb stores in-frame clones only, minus some. The sample has under 150,000 clones, 65% to 90% seen once. With respect to this clone: Its matching antigen is unknown.

The chain employs TRBV5-6 and TRBJ1-1; D gene ambiguous. The TCR comes from a man aged 50-59 years in good health and CMV-seronegative. The sequenced sample consisted of PBMCs. The CDR3 DNA follows: TGTGCCAGCAGCCCCGCCGGAGGGATGAACACTGAAGCTTTCTTT. Amino acids: CASSPAGGMNTEAFF.